This TCR beta chain was profiled in a study of T cell responses to AZD1222 COVID-19 vaccine. A word on this clone: Its antigen is still unknown.

Sequencing used immunoSEQ multiplex PCR; TCRdb keeps in-frame clones, though not all of them. The sample comprises about 150,000 clones, approximately 85% of which are singletons, and approximately 8% rests with the top ten. The V gene end was trimmed by 0 bases and the J gene end by 5 bases; junction bases not matched to a gene: 8. The V gene's germline CDR1 is WNHNN and CDR2 SYGVQD (reference sequence). The CDR3 is 17 residues long. Notes on the study in general: Just a handful of AZD1222 recipients tested seropositive at baseline. Among the donors, most were white British and more were female, and clonal diversity was possibly underestimated.

The chain couples TRBV10-1 to TRBJ2-5; 11 nucleotides line up with TRBD2. This specimen was peripheral blood, taken on day 0 of AZD1222 vaccination. The receptor's source is an adult in good health. The CDR3 DNA reads as TGCGCCAGCAGTGAGTCTCGACTAGCGGGAACCTTGGAGACCCAGTACTTC. Translation gives CASSESRLAGTLETQYF.